A selection of T cell receptor beta chains follows, all from one sample in a study of T cells in Graves' hyperthyroidism and ophthalmopathy. TCRdb re-called the multiplex PCR reads through MiXCR, storing one row per CDR3 protein. The table lists over 400,000 distinct CDR3 sequences, 22% of them singletons. The sample comprised blood. The receptors were sampled from a woman between 70 and 85 years old with Graves' ophthalmopathy. CDR3s include the opening cysteine and the closing phenylalanine or tryptophan. A D gene is named only where the DNA matches it firmly. The size of a clone is reported for some rows only, either as once, few or many, or as a class for expanded clones.

d_gene	v_gene	j_gene	len	abundance	CDR3nt	CDR3aa
TRBD2	TRBV6-2/TRBV6-3	TRBJ2-1	17	-	TGTGCCAGCAGAAGGAGCGGGAGGTACCGAACCTACAATGAGCAGTTCTTC	CASRRSGRYRTYNEQFF
TRBD2	TRBV5-1	TRBJ2-3	16	-	TGCGCCAGCAGCCCCGGTTTGCGGGAGCCCACAGATACGCAGTATTTT	CASSPGLREPTDTQYF
TRBD1	TRBV7-9	TRBJ1-2	13	few	TGTGCCAGCAGCTTATCCCAGGGGGCCGGCTACACCTTC	CASSLSQGAGYTF
-	TRBV6-2/TRBV6-3	TRBJ2-5	14	many	TGTGCCAGCAGTTACATTAGCGGCAAAGAGACCCAGTACTTC	CASSYISGKETQYF
TRBD1	TRBV12-3/TRBV12-4	TRBJ2-5	14	few	TGTGCCAGCAGTCCAAGTCCCGGGACAGGGACCCAGTACTTC	CASSPSPGTGTQYF
-	TRBV19	TRBJ2-3	13	-	TGTGCCAGTAGCCGGACCCACGATTATACGCAGTATTTT	CASSRTHDYTQYF
TRBD2	TRBV29-1	TRBJ2-7	16	many	TGCAGCGTTGCCCCAGGGCCGGGACTAGATTTCTACGAGCAGTACTTC	CSVAPGPGLDFYEQYF
-	TRBV3-1	TRBJ1-6	13	many	TGTGCCAGCAGCCAAAGTTTCGAATCACCCCTCCACTTT	CASSQSFESPLHF
TRBD1	TRBV27	TRBJ2-2	14	-	TGTGCCAGCACCCGACAGGGAAGAACCGGGGAGCTGTTTTTT	CASTRQGRTGELFF
TRBD2	TRBV20-1	TRBJ2-7	14	-	TGCAGTGCTAGAGGGACTAGCGGGAGGGACGAGCAGTACTTC	CSARGTSGRDEQYF
TRBD2	TRBV15	TRBJ2-7	15	-	TGTGCCACCAGCAGAGACCGGCGGGAGGGCCGCGAGCAGTACTTC	CATSRDRREGREQYF
TRBD2	TRBV9	TRBJ2-1	15	-	TGTGCCAGCAGCGTTAGCGGGATTTTATCCAATGAGCAGTTCTTC	CASSVSGILSNEQFF
-	TRBV7-9	TRBJ1-2	12	many	TGTGCCAGCAGCTTCACAGGCTATGGCTACACCTTC	CASSFTGYGYTF
-	TRBV7-6	TRBJ2-1	15	-	TGTGCCTGCAGCTTAGGCGACAGCTCCTACAATGAGCAGTTCTTC	CACSLGDSSYNEQFF
-	TRBV5-6	TRBJ2-1	18	-	TGTGCCAGCAGCTTGAGGCAGGGCTCGGTAATGTCCTACAATGAGCAGTTCTTC	CASSLRQGSVMSYNEQFF
TRBD1	TRBV6-1	TRBJ2-7	15	-	TGTGCCAGCAGGGACTGGACAGGGGATTCAGGGGAGCAGTACTTC	CASRDWTGDSGEQYF
-	TRBV28	TRBJ2-3	14	-	TGTGCCACCTCAACTGGAGCCCTCCCAGATACGCAGTATTTT	CATSTGALPDTQYF
-	TRBV19	TRBJ2-1	12	-	TGTGCCAGTAGTATGGGTGCATTAGAGCAGTTCTTC	CASSMGALEQFF
-	TRBV9	TRBJ1-2	16	-	TGTGCCAGCAGCCTAGGTTGGGTGGACGGGAACTATGGCTACACCTTC	CASSLGWVDGNYGYTF
-	TRBV14	TRBJ1-1	14	few	TGTGCCAGCAGCCGGAAACACCGGAACGCTGAAGCTTTCTTT	CASSRKHRNAEAFF
TRBD1	TRBV6-2/TRBV6-3	TRBJ1-5	17	many	TGTGCCAGCAGTTACAATACCGGGACAGGGTACAATCAGCCCCAGCATTTT	CASSYNTGTGYNQPQHF
-	TRBV20-1	TRBJ2-3	12	many	TGCAGTGCTAGGGGGTTCCAAGATACGCAGTATTTT	CSARGFQDTQYF
TRBD2	TRBV20-1	TRBJ2-3	15	many	TGCAGTGCCACACTAGCGGGAGGGAGCACAGATACGCAGTATTTT	CSATLAGGSTDTQYF
-	TRBV10-1	TRBJ1-6	14	-	TGCGCCAGCGACTCGACAGGTCGGAATTCACCCCTCCACTTT	CASDSTGRNSPLHF
TRBD1	TRBV24-1	TRBJ2-7	12	few	TGTGCCACTGGGACAGGGATAAACGAGCAGTACTTC	CATGTGINEQYF
-	TRBV5-1	TRBJ1-4	15	-	TGCGCCAGCAGCTCCGGGAGTTCAACTAATGAAAAACTGTTTTTT	CASSSGSSTNEKLFF
-	TRBV3-1	TRBJ1-1	14	many	TGTGCCAGCAGCCAGGAGCAGGTGGCCACTGAAGCTTTCTTT	CASSQEQVATEAFF
-	TRBV2	TRBJ2-5	16	few	TGTGCCAGCAGTGGATTAGGCAGGCAGCTTCAAGAGACCCAGTACTTC	CASSGLGRQLQETQYF
-	TRBV5-1	TRBJ2-5	14	few	TGCGCCAGCAGCTACAACAGGGATCGGGAGACCCAGTACTTC	CASSYNRDRETQYF
TRBD1	TRBV20-1	TRBJ1-5	14	-	TGCAGTGCGACGGGACAGGAGGCTAATCAGCCCCAGCATTTT	CSATGQEANQPQHF
TRBD1	TRBV2	TRBJ1-2	13	few	TGTGCCAGCAGCGAGACAGGGGGAGGTGGCTACACCTTC	CASSETGGGGYTF
-	TRBV7-2	TRBJ2-2	14	few	TGTGCCAGCAGCTTAGTGGGGGGAGCCGGGGAGCTGTTTTTT	CASSLVGGAGELFF
TRBD2	TRBV5-1	TRBJ2-1	17	-	TGCGCCAGCAGCTTGTTCAGCGGGGCCCGCCTGTACAATGAGCAGTTCTTC	CASSLFSGARLYNEQFF
-	TRBV9	TRBJ1-3	15	-	TGTGCCAGCAGCGTATCTGGCCAAGTAGCGAACACCATATATTTT	CASSVSGQVANTIYF
TRBD2	TRBV7-3	TRBJ2-1	15	-	TGTGCCAGCAGCTTGGCGGGAGTGGGGTACAATGAGCAGTTCTTC	CASSLAGVGYNEQFF
-	TRBV6-1	TRBJ1-2	12	-	TGTGCCATACGGGCAGGGAACTATGGCTACGCCTTC	CAIRAGNYGYAF
TRBD2	TRBV7-8	TRBJ2-3	16	-	TGTGCCAGCAGCTTAATGGCTAGCGGGATTACAGATACGCAGTATTTT	CASSLMASGITDTQYF